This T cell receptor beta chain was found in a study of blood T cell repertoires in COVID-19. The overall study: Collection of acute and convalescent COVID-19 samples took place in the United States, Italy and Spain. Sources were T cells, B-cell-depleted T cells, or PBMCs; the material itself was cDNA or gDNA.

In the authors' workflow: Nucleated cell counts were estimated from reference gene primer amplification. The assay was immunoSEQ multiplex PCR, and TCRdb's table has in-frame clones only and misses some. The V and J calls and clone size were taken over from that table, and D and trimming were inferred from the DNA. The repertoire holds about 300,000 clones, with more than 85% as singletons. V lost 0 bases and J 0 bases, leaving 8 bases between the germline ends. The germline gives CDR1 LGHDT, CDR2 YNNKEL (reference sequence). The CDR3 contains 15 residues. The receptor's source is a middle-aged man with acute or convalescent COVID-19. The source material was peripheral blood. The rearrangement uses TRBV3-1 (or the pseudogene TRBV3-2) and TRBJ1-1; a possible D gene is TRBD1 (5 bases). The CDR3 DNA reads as TGTGCCAGCAGCCAAGAACGGGGGGTGAACACTGAAGCTTTCTTT. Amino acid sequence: CASSQERGVNTEAFF.